This T cell receptor (beta chain) was profiled in a study of blood T cell repertoires in COVID-19. Clones were read by immunoSEQ multiplex PCR, and TCRdb kept only the in-frame ones, dropping some. The table includes roughly 100,000 clones, more than 70% detected once. Per the germline V gene, CDR1 is MRHNA and CDR2 is SNTAGT. J gave up 8 bases and V 6 bases, and 11 bases lay outside the gene matches. This CDR3 region has 15 residues. The clonotype comes from a woman over 75 in a cohort sampled during active COVID-19. The rearrangement joins TRBV6-4 to TRBJ2-3; 10 bases align to TRBD2. Specimen: peripheral blood. The CDR3, as DNA: TGTGCCAGCAGCGACAGCGGGGGGGCTCTGGGTACGCAGTATTTT. Translating gives CASSDSGGALGTQYF.